This TCR beta chain was observed in a study of response to subunit inactivated influenza vaccine. Study-level findings and limits: That few new T cells are recruited by each seasonal influenza vaccination was the authors' suggestion.

This CDR3 region has 15 residues. Germline CDR1 and CDR2: MNHEY and SVGAGI. V was clipped by 4 bases and J by 5 bases; unmatched bases: 3. The sample holds a few counts of this clonotype. Its antigen is undetermined. One entry per CDR3 protein, called by TCRdb with MiXCR from the RT-PCR reads. This sample has roughly 760,000 distinct CDR3 sequences, with 21% found just once. The chain employs TRBV6-5 and TRBJ1-6; 9 nucleotides agree with TRBD1. The sample here was PBMCs from blood, taken 5 days after vaccination. This sequence was found in a man in his fifties who received an inactivated influenza vaccine. The chain's CDR3 is CASSSQGANNSPLHF. The CDR3 region has the DNA TGTGCCAGCAGTTCACAGGGGGCCAATAATTCACCCCTCCACTTT.